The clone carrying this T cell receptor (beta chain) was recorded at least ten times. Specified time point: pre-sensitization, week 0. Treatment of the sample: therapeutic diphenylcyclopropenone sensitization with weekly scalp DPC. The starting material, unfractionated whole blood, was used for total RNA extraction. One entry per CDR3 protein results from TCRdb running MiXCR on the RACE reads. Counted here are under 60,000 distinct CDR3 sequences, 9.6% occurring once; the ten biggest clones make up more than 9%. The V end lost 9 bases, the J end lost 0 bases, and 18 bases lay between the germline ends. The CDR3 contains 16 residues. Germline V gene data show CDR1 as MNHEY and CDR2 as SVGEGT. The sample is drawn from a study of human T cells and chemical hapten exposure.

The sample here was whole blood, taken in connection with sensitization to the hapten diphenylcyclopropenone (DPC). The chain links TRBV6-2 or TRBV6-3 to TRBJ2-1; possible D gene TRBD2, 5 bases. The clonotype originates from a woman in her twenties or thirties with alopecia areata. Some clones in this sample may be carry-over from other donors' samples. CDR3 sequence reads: CASSRTQRSSYNEQFF. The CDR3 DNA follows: TGTGCCAGTAGTAGGACCCAGCGGAGCTCCTACAATGAGCAGTTCTTC.